This T cell receptor beta chain was found in a study of blood T cell repertoires in COVID-19. Across the study: Whether acute or convalescent, the COVID-19 samples came from the United States, Italy and Spain.

This clone turned up a few times. Sequencing was performed with immunoSEQ multiplex PCR; in TCRdb, only in-frame clones are kept and a portion is missing. This table has 180,000 or so clones, less than 80% appearing once. The ends were cut back, 4 bases at V and 0 bases at J, with 13 bases in the middle. The CDR3 is made up of 16 amino acids. Germline assignment: CDR1 MNHNS and CDR2 SASEGT. V gene TRBV6-1 combines with J gene TRBJ1-5; D is uncertain. This receptor was identified in a man in his fifties or sixties who had recovered from COVID-19. Sequences were obtained from peripheral blood. The CDR3 sequence: CASSGPQDYSNQPQHF. DNA for the CDR3: TGTGCCAGCAGTGGCCCCCAGGATTATAGCAATCAGCCCCAGCATTTT.